This record looks at one TCR beta chain sequence and its context. Antigen unknown. The same CDR3 is also encoded by other DNA sequences in this sample. Germline V gene data show CDR1 as MGHRA and CDR2 as YSYEKL. The CDR3 has 15 residues. The V end lost 1 base, the J end lost 1 base, and 10 bases lay between the germline ends. Within Nashville, Tennessee resided all donors, each a Caucasian adult. The sample belongs to a study of shared clonotypes between healthy human individuals. Repertoires were generated with immunoSEQ multiplex PCR, while TCRdb's copy carries only in-frame clones and drops some. This table holds under 2,500,000 clones, 95% found once. Study findings and constraints: Roughly 5.3% of naive CD4 clonotypes were common to a few donors.

The sequence was collected from a man younger than 30 in good health. The chain uses TRBV4-1 and TRBJ1-2; perhaps TRBD1 as D (5 bases). Sequencing was done on a sample of naive CD4+ T cells sorted from blood. Noted subset: CD45RA+ positively selected. The CDR3 sequence is CASSQGQGGNYGYTF. The CDR3 DNA sequence: TGCGCCAGCAGCCAAGGGCAGGGCGGTAACTATGGCTACACCTTC.